This TCR beta chain was sequenced during a study of blood T cell repertoires in COVID-19. Here immunoSEQ multiplex PCR was the method, and the copy in TCRdb shows in-frame clones only, minus some. The sample lists 130,000 to 150,000 clones; around 87% were seen once. The V gene lost 0 bases and the J gene lost 2 bases, with 9 bases spanning the gap. The CDR3 consists of 14 residues. In germline, CDR1 is SGHDT, CDR2 YYEEEE. This chain links TRBV5-6 with TRBJ2-7; possibly TRBD2 for D (5 bases). The source is a man older than 75 with acute or convalescent COVID-19. The source material was peripheral blood. DNA for the CDR3: TGTGCCAGCAGCTTGGTAGGACTGGCCTACGAGCAGTACTTC. This translates into CASSLVGLAYEQYF.